This TCR beta chain was documented in a study of CD4+ T cells in melanoma. A word on this clone: The antigen is unknown.

The ends lost 5 bases at V and 5 bases at J; junction bases unmatched: 7. The CDR3 covers 16 residues. CDR1 and CDR2 (germline): SGHAT, FQNNGV. Study-level findings and limits: A reported correlation linked neoantigen-specific CD4+ T cells to CD8+, macrophage and B cell function. In melanoma, neoantigen-specific CD4+ T cells reportedly differed in differentiation state.

TCRdb keeps only in-frame clones here, not all; method: immunoSEQ multiplex PCR. The repertoire holds 7,500 to 9,500 clones, with over 55% as singletons. The sequence derives from a human donor with melanoma. Source material: cells from a culture (not recorded whether cultured in vitro). This chain uses TRBV11-2 with TRBJ1-4, with 11 bases identical to TRBD1. DNA for the CDR3: TGTGCCAGCAGCCACCGGACAGGGGGCAAGAATGAAAAACTGTTTTTT. It yields the protein CASSHRTGGKNEKLFF.